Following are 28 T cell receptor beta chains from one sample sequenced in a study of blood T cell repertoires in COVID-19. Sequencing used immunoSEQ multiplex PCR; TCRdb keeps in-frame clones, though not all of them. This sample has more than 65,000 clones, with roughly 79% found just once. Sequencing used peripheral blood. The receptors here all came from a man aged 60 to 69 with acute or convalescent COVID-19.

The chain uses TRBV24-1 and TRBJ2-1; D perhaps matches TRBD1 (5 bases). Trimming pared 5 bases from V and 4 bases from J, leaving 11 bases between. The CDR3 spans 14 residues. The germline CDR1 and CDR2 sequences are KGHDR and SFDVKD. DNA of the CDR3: TGTGCCACCAGTGGCAGGGCGTCTTACAATGAGCAGTTCTTC. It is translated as CATSGRASYNEQFF.

CDR3 region: CASSLVVANTEAFF. The CDR3 coding sequence is TGTGCCAGCAGCTTAGTGGTGGCGAACACTGAAGCTTTCTTT. The chain employs TRBV7-2 and TRBJ1-1, with D hard to call. Trimming removed 1 base at V and 1 base at J, with 7 bases between. The CDR3 contains 14 residues. Germline V gene data show CDR1 as SGHTA and CDR2 as FQGNSA.

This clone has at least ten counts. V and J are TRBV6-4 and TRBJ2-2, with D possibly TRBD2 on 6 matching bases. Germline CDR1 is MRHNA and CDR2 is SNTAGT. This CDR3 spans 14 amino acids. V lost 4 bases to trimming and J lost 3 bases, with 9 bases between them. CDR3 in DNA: TGTGCCAGCAGTGTCGGCGGGGACACCGGGGAGCTGTTTTTT. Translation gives CASSVGGDTGELFF.

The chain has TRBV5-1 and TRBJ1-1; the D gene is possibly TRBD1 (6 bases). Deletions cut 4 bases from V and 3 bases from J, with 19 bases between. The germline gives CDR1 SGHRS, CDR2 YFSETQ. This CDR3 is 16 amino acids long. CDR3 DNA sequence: TGCGCCAGCAGCCCGGATGGGGGCGCGAGGGACACTGAAGCTTTCTTT. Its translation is CASSPDGGARDTEAFF.

The CDR3 DNA reads TGTGCCAGCAGTCGGCCTAGCGGTTCAAATGAGCAGTTCTTC. Translating gives CASSRPSGSNEQFF. V is TRBV9 and J is TRBJ2-1; the match to TRBD2 covers 7 bases. Per the germline V gene, CDR1 is SGDLS and CDR2 is YYNGEE. The CDR3 is 14 amino acids. The trim removed 5 bases at V and 7 bases at J, leaving 9 bases unmatched.

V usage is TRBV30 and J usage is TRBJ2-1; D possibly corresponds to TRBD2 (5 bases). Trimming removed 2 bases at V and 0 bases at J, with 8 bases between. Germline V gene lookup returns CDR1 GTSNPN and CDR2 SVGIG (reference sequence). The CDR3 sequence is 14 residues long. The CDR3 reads CAWSPGSSYNEQFF. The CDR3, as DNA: TGTGCCTGGAGTCCGGGGAGCTCCTACAATGAGCAGTTCTTC.

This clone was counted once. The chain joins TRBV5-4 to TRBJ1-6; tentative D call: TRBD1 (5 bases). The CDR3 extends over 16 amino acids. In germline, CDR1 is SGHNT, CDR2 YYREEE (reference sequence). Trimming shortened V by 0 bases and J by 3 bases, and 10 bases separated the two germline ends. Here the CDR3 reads CASSLGGGVYNSPLHF. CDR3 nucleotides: TGTGCCAGCAGCTTGGGTGGGGGGGTCTATAATTCACCCCTCCACTTT.

The CDR3 region is CASSQDPFGELQETQYF. In nucleotides, the CDR3 is TGCGCCAGCAGCCAAGACCCTTTTGGAGAACTCCAAGAGACCCAGTACTTC. The V and J genes are TRBV4-3 and TRBJ2-5; D is uncertain. Looked up from germline, CDR1 is LGHNA and CDR2 is YSLEER. Deletions cut 0 bases from V and 1 base from J, with 15 bases between. The CDR3 totals 17 residues.

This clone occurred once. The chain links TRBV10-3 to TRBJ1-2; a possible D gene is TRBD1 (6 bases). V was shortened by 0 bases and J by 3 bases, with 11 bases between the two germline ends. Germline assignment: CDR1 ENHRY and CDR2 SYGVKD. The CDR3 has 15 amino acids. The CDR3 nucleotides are TGTGCCATCAGTGAGTCGGCCCAGGGGTACTATGGCTACACCTTC. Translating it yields CAISESAQGYYGYTF.

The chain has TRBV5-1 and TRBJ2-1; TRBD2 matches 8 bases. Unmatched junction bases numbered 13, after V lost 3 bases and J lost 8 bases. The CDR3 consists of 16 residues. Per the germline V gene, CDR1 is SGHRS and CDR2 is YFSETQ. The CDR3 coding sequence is TGCGCCAGCAGCTCGACCGACGGGGGGGACGGTTATGAGCAGTTCTTC. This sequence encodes CASSSTDGGDGYEQFF.

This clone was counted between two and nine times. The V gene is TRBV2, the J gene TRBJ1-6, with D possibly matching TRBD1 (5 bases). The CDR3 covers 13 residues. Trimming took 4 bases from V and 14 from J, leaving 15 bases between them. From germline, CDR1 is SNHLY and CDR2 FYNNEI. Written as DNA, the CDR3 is TGTGCCAGCAGTGGCCCAGGGATTGGAACCCTCCACTTT. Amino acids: CASSGPGIGTLHF.

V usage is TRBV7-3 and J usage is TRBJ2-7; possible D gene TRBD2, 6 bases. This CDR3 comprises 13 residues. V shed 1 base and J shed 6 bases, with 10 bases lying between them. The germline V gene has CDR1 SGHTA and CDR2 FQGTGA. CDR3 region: CASSLIRDSEQYF. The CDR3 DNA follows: TGTGCCAGCAGCTTAATTAGGGACTCCGAGCAGTACTTC.

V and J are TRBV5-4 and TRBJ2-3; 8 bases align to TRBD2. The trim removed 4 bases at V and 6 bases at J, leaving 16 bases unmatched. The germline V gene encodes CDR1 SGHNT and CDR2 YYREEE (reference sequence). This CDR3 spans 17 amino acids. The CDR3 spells CASSPNSPGLAGDTQYF. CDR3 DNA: TGTGCCAGCAGCCCCAACTCCCCAGGACTAGCTGGGGATACGCAGTATTTT.

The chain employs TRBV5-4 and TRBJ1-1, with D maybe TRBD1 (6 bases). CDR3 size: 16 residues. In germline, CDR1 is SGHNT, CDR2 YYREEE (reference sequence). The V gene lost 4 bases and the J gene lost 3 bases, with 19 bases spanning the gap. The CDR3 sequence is CASSKPTGRMDTEAFF. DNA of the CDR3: TGTGCCAGCAGCAAACCGACAGGCCGGATGGACACTGAAGCTTTCTTT.

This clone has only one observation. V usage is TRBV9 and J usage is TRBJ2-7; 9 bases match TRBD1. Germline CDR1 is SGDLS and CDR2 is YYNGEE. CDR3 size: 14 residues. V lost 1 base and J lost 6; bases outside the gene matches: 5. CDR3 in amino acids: CASSVTTGGGEQYF. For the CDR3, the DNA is TGTGCCAGCAGCGTAACGACAGGGGGAGGCGAGCAGTACTTC.

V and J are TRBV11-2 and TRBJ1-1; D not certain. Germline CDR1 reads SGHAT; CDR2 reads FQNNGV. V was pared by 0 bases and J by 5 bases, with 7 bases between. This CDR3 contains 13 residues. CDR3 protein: CASSLDLRTEAFF. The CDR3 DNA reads TGTGCCAGCAGCTTAGATCTGCGAACTGAAGCTTTCTTT.

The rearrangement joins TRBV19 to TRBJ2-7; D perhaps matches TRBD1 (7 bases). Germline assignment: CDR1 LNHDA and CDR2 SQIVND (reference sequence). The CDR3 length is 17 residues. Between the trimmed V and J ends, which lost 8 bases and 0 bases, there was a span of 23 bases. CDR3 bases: TGTGCCAGTGCGGGGCCGAGGGGGACAGCATACTCCTACGAGCAGTACTTC. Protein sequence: CASAGPRGTAYSYEQYF.

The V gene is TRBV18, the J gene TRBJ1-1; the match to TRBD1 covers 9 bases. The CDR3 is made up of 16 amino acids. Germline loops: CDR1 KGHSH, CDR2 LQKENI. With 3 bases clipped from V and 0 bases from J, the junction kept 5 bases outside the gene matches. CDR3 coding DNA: TGTGCCAGCTCACCTTGGGACAGGGACATGAACACTGAAGCTTTCTTT. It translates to CASSPWDRDMNTEAFF.

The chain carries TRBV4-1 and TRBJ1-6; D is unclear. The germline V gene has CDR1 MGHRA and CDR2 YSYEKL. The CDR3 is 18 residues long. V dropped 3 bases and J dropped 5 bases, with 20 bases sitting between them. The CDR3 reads CASSHLARFRGNNSPLHF. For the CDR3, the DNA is TGCGCCAGCAGCCATCTTGCGAGGTTTCGGGGTAATAATTCACCCCTCCACTTT.

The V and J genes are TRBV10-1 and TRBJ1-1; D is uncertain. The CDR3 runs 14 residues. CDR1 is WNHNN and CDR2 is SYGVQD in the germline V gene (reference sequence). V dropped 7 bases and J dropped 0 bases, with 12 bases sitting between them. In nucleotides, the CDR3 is TGCGCCAGCATCGAAGGAGTTGTGAACACTGAAGCTTTCTTT. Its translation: CASIEGVVNTEAFF.

CDR3 sequence reads: CASSRGLAGFYNEQFF. CDR3 in DNA: TGTGCCAGCAGCCGGGGACTAGCGGGGTTCTACAATGAGCAGTTCTTC. The gene calls are TRBV7-9 and TRBJ2-1; 13 nucleotides line up with TRBD2. Trimming cost V 5 bases and J 3 bases; bases outside gene matches: 4. Germline V gene sequence: CDR1 SEHNR, CDR2 FQNEAQ (reference sequence). The CDR3 is made up of 16 amino acids.

CDR3 in amino acids: CASRHRMGDRSQNTIYF. CDR3 bases: TGTGCCAGTAGGCACCGGATGGGGGACAGGAGCCAAAACACCATATATTTT. The chain joins TRBV19 to TRBJ1-3, with 8 bases lining up with TRBD1. The germline V gene encodes CDR1 LNHDA and CDR2 SQIVND (reference sequence). The junction had 16 bases not matched to a gene; V was cut back by 6 bases and J by 6 bases. This CDR3 has 17 residues.

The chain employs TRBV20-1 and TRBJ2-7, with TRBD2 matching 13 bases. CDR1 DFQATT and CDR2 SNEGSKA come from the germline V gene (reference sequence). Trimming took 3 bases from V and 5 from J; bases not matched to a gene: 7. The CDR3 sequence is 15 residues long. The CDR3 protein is CSASPGTSGAHEQYF. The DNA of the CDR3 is TGCAGTGCTAGTCCCGGGACTAGCGGGGCCCACGAGCAGTACTTC.

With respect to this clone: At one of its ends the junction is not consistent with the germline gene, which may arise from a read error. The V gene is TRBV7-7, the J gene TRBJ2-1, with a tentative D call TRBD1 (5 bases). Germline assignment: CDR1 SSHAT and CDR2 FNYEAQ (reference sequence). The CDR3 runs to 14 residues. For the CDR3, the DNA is TGTGCTAGCAGCCCCGGTGCAGGGATCCATGAGCAGTTCTTC. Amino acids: CASSPGAGIHEQFF.

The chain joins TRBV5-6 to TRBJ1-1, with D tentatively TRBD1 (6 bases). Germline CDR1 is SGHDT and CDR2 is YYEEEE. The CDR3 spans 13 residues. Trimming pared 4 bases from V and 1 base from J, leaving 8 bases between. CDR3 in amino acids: CASSRTANTEAFF. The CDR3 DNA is TGTGCCAGCAGCCGGACAGCGAACACTGAAGCTTTCTTT.

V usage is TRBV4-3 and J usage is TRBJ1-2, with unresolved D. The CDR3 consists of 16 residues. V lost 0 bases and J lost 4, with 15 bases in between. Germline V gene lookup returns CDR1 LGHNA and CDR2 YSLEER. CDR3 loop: CASSQDVGTTTYGYTF. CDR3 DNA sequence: TGCGCCAGCAGCCAAGACGTGGGCACCACGACCTATGGCTACACCTTC.

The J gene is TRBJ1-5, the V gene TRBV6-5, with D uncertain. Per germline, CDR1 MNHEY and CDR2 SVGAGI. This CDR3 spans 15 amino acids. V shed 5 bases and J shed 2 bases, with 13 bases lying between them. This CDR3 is CASSKLRTGNQPQHF. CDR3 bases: TGTGCCAGCAGTAAACTTCGAACGGGCAATCAGCCCCAGCATTTT.

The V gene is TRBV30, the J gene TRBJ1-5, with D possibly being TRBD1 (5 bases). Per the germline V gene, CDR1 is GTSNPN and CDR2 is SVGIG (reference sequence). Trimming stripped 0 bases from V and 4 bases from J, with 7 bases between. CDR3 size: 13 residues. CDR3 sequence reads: CAWSVRQNQPQHF. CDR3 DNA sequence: TGTGCCTGGAGTGTACGACAGAATCAGCCCCAGCATTTT.